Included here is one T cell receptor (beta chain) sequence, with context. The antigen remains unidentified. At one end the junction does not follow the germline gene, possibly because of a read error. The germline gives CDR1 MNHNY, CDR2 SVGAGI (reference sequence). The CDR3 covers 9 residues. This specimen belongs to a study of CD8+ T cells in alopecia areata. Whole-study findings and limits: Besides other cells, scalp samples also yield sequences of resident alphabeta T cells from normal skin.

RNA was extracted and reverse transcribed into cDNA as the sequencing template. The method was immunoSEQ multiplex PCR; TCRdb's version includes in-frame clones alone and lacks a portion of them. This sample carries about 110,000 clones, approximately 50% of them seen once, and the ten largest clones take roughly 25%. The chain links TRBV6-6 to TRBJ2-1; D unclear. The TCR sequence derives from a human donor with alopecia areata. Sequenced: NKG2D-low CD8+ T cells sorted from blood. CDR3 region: CASSASNLF. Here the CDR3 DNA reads TGTGCCAGCAGTGCCTCCAACCTCTTC.